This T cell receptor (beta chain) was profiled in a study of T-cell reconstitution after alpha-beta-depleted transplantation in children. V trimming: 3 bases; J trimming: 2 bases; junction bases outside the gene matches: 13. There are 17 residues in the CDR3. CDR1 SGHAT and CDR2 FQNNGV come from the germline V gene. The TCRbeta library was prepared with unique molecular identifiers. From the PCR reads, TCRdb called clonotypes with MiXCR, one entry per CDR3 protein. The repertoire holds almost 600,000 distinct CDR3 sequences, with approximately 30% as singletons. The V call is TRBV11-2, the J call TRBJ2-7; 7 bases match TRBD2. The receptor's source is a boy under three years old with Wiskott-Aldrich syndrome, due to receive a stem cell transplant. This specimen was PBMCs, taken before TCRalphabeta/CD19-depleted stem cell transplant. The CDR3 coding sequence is TGTGCCAGCAGCTTTCGGCTACCGACTAGCTTCCCCTACGAGCAGTACTTC. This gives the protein CASSFRLPTSFPYEQYF.